The 14 T cell receptor beta chains listed next were all sequenced from one sample in a study of blood T cell repertoires in COVID-19. Libraries were prepared by immunoSEQ multiplex PCR; TCRdb keeps only in-frame clonotypes and omits some of them. The table shows some 240,000 clones, with 92% occurring only once. The sample comprised peripheral blood. These TCRs come from a man aged 55 to 70 with COVID-19, enrolled during active disease.

CDR3 DNA sequence: TGTGCCAGCAGGGTGACAGGGTCCTCTGGAAACACCATATATTTT. Protein product: CASRVTGSSGNTIYF. This chain joins TRBV6-5 and TRBJ1-3; 7 positions match TRBD1. The junction had 5 bases not matched to a gene; V was cut back by 6 bases and J by 0 bases. The CDR3 sequence is 15 residues long. Germline V CDR1 and CDR2: MNHEY, SVGAGI.

The chain joins TRBV29-1 to TRBJ1-1; D is perhaps TRBD1 (5 bases). The germline V gene has CDR1 SQVTM and CDR2 ANQGSEA. The V and J ends lost 7 bases and 4 bases respectively, with 13 bases between them. The CDR3 spans 12 residues. In DNA form, the CDR3 reads TGCAGCGCGACCCCGGGGGTCACTGAAGCTTTCTTT. Its translation is CSATPGVTEAFF.

The V and J genes are TRBV18 and TRBJ2-7, with D possibly matching TRBD2 (6 bases). CDR3 length: 13 amino acids. V dropped 4 bases and J dropped 2 bases, with 9 bases sitting between them. From germline, CDR1 is KGHSH and CDR2 LQKENI. CDR3 nucleotides: TGTGCCAGCTCACGGGGACTCCCCTACGAGCAGTACTTC. Its protein is CASSRGLPYEQYF.

The genes are TRBV20-1 and TRBJ1-4; D ambiguous. There are 12 residues in the CDR3. V was trimmed by 3 bases and J by 14 bases, leaving 16 bases between them. CDR1 is DFQATT and CDR2 is SNEGSKA in the germline V gene (reference sequence). CDR3 loop: CSASGAGKWLFF. CDR3 DNA: TGCAGTGCTAGTGGAGCGGGGAAGTGGCTGTTTTTT.

The rearrangement links TRBV14 to TRBJ2-7; D might be TRBD2 (6 bases). Trimming took 1 base from V and 9 from J, leaving 13 bases between them. From germline, CDR1 is SGHDN and CDR2 FVKESK. This CDR3 contains 13 residues. The CDR3 nucleotides read TGTGCCAGCAGCCAAGTGACCGGGGGAGGGCAGTACTTC. Protein product: CASSQVTGGGQYF.

The V and J genes are TRBV6-5 and TRBJ2-2; 8 bases line up with TRBD2. The germline gives CDR1 MNHEY, CDR2 SVGAGI. The CDR3 is 16 amino acids. J lost 4 bases, V lost 0 bases, and 4 bases had no gene match. CDR3 loop: CASSYSTGGGTGELFF. CDR3 nucleotides: TGTGCCAGCAGTTACTCGACCGGGGGGGGCACCGGGGAGCTGTTTTTT.

V gene TRBV5-5 combines with J gene TRBJ2-2; D might be TRBD2 (6 bases). The ends were cut back, 3 bases at V and 3 bases at J, with 12 bases in the middle. This CDR3 spans 15 amino acids. Per germline, CDR1 SGHKS and CDR2 YYEKEE (reference sequence). Here the CDR3 reads CASSYRGTHTGELFF. The DNA of the CDR3 is TGTGCCAGCAGCTATCGCGGGACCCACACCGGGGAGCTGTTTTTT.

The chain has TRBV3-1 (or the pseudogene TRBV3-2) and TRBJ1-1, with D possibly being TRBD1 (6 bases). Trimming removed 5 bases from V and 8 bases from J, with 15 bases in between. In germline, CDR1 is LGHDT, CDR2 YNNKEL (reference sequence). The length of the CDR3 is 13 residues. This CDR3 is CASSSPGGTEAFF. In DNA form, the CDR3 reads TGTGCCAGCAGCTCGCCCGGGGGGACAGAAGCTTTCTTT.

The chain employs TRBV28 and TRBJ2-7; no clear D. Per the germline V gene, CDR1 is MDHEN and CDR2 is SYDVKM. CDR3 length equals 12 residues. Trimming stripped 5 bases from V and 3 bases from J, with 8 bases between. The chain's CDR3 is CASSTHFYEQYF. Written as DNA, the CDR3 is TGTGCCAGCAGTACCCACTTCTACGAGCAGTACTTC.

The genes are TRBV4-2 and TRBJ1-5; no clear D gene. Trimming stripped 3 bases from V and 10 bases from J, with 10 bases between. The CDR3 consists of 12 residues. Germline assignment: CDR1 LGHNA and CDR2 YNFKEQ. The CDR3: CASSHGEFPQHF. The DNA of the CDR3 is TGTGCCAGCAGCCATGGAGAGTTTCCCCAGCATTTT.

The chain is built from TRBV3-1 (or the pseudogene TRBV3-2) and TRBJ1-1, with 7 bases that match TRBD1. V trimming: 1 base; J trimming: 0 bases; junction bases outside the gene matches: 11. Germline V gene sequence: CDR1 LGHDT, CDR2 YNNKEL (reference sequence). The CDR3 is made up of 18 amino acids. The CDR3 spells CASSQAPGQLFMNTEAFF. The CDR3 DNA sequence: TGTGCCAGCAGCCAAGCTCCGGGACAGCTTTTCATGAACACTGAAGCTTTCTTT.

The chain employs TRBV9 and TRBJ1-3; D is undetermined. Deletions cut 0 bases from V and 0 bases from J, with 16 bases between. CDR3 size: 18 residues. Germline values: CDR1 SGDLS, CDR2 YYNGEE. The CDR3 is CASSVEVVGQHSGNTIYF. CDR3 DNA sequence: TGTGCCAGCAGCGTAGAGGTGGTGGGCCAACACTCTGGAAACACCATATATTTT.

This rearrangement joins TRBV29-1 to TRBJ2-1, with TRBD1 matching over 7 bases. CDR3 length: 14 residues. Germline V gene lookup returns CDR1 SQVTM and CDR2 ANQGSEA. The V and J ends lost 7 bases and 0 bases, in that order; junction bases with no gene match: 6. CDR3 residues: CSARTGSSYNEQFF. For the CDR3, the DNA is TGCAGCGCCCGGACAGGCAGCTCCTACAATGAGCAGTTCTTC.

The chain links TRBV27 to TRBJ1-5, with TRBD1 matching over 7 bases. From germline, CDR1 is MNHEY and CDR2 SMNVEV (reference sequence). Trimming at V came to 6 bases and at J to 0 bases, leaving 11 bases not matched to a gene. The length of the CDR3 is 17 residues. CDR3 DNA: TGTGCCAGCAGAGAGTCAGGGGGGCGCTATAGCAATCAGCCCCAGCATTTT. Amino acids: CASRESGGRYSNQPQHF.